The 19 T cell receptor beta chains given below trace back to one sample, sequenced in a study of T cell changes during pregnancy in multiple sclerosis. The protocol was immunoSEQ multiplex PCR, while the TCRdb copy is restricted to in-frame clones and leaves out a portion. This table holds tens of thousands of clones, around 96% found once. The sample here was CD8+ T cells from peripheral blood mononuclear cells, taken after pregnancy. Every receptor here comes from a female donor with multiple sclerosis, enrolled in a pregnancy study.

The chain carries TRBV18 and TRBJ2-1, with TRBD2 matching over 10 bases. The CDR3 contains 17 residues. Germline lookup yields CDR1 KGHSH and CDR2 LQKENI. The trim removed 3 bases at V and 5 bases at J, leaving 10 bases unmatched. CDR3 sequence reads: CASSPVAASGGNNEQFF. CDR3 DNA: TGTGCCAGCTCACCCGTTGCGGCTAGCGGGGGAAACAATGAGCAGTTCTTC.

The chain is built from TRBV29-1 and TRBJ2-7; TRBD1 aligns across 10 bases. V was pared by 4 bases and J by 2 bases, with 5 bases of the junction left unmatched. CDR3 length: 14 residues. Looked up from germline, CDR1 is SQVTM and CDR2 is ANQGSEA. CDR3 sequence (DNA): TGCAGCGTTGGGGACAGGGGATATCCCTACGAGCAGTACTTC. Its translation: CSVGDRGYPYEQYF.

This CDR3 reads CASSPTGGEYEQFF. Here the CDR3 DNA reads TGTGCCAGTAGCCCCACGGGAGGGGAGTATGAGCAGTTCTTC. The V and J genes are TRBV19 and TRBJ2-1; 8 bases map to TRBD2. This CDR3 has 14 residues. Germline CDR1 LNHDA, CDR2 SQIVND (reference sequence). Germline trimming cut 6 bases from V and 8 bases from J; bases unmatched to any gene: 9.

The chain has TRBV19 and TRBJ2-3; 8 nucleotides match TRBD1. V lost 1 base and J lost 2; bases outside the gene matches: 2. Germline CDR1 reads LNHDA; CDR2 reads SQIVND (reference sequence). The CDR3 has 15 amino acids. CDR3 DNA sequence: TGTGCCAGTAGTATAGGGACAGGGTTCACAGATACGCAGTATTTT. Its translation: CASSIGTGFTDTQYF.

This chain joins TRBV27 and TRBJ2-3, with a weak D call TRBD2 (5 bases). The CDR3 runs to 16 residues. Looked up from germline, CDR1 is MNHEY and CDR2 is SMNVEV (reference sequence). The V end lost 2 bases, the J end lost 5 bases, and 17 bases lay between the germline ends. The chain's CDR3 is CASSLMVGEVKDTQYF. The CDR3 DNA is TGTGCCAGCAGTTTAATGGTGGGAGAAGTGAAAGATACGCAGTATTTT.

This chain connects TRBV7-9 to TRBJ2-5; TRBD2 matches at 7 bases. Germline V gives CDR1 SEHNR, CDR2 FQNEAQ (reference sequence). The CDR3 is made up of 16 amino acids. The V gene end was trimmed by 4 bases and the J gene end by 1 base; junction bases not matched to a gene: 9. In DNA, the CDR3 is TGTGCCAGCAGCTCCACTAGCGAGGTACTCCAAGAGACCCAGTACTTC. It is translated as CASSSTSEVLQETQYF.

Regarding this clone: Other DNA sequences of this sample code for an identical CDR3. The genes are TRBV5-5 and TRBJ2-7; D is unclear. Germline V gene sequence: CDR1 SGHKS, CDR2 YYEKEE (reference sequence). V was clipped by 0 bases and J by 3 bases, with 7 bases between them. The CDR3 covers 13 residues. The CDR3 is CASSLGSSYEQYF. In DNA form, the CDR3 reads TGTGCCAGCAGCTTGGGTAGTAGCTACGAGCAGTACTTC. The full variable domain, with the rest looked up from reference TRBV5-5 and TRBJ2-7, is DAGVTQSPTHLIKTRGQQVTLRCSPISGHKSVSWYQQVLGQGPQFIFQYYEKEERGRGNFPDRFSARQFPNYSSELNVNALLLGDSALYLCASSLGSSYEQYFGPGTRLTVT.

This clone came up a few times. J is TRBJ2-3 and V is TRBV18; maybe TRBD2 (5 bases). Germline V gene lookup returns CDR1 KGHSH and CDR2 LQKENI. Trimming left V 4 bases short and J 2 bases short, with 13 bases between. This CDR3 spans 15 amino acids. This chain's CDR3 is CASSLERLPTDTQYF. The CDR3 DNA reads TGTGCCAGCTCACTGGAGCGACTACCCACAGATACGCAGTATTTT.

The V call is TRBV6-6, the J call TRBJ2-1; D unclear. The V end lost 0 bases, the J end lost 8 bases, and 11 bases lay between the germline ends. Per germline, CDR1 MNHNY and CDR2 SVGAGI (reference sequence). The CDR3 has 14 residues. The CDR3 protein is CASSYSSPRDEQFF. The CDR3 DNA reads TGTGCCAGCAGTTACTCCTCTCCCCGGGATGAGCAGTTCTTC.

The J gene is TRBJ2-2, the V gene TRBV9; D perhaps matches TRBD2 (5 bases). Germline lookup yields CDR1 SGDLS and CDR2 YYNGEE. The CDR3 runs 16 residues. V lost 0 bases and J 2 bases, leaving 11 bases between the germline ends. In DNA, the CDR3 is TGTGCCAGCAGCGTAGAGTCGGGAATTAACACCGGGGAGCTGTTTTTT. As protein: CASSVESGINTGELFF.

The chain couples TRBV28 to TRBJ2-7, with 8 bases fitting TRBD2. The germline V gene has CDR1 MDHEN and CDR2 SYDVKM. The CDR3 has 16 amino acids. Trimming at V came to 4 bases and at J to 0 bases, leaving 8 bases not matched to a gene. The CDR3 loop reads CASSWITSGTSYEQYF. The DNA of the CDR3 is TGTGCCAGCAGTTGGATCACTAGCGGAACCTCCTACGAGCAGTACTTC.

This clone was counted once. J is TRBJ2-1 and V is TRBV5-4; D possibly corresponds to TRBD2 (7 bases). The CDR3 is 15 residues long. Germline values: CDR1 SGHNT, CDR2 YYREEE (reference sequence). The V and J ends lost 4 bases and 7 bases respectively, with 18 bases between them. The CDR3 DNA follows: TGTGCCAGCAGCCCCTCCCCGGGGGGCTTAAATGAGCAGTTCTTC. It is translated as CASSPSPGGLNEQFF.

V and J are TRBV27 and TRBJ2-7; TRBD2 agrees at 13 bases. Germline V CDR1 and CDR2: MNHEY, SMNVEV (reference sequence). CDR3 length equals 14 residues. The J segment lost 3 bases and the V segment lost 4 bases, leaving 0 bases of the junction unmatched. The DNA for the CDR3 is TGTGCCAGCAGTTGGACTAGCGGGGGCTACGAGCAGTACTTC. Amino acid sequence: CASSWTSGGYEQYF.

This CDR3 reads CASSITRATDTQYF. Written as DNA, the CDR3 is TGTGCCAGTAGTATTACTAGGGCCACAGATACGCAGTATTTT. The J gene is TRBJ2-3, the V gene TRBV19; TRBD2 is a possible D gene (5 bases). CDR3 length: 14 residues. Trimming cost V 3 bases and J 2 bases, with 9 bases left between them. Germline-derived CDR1 and CDR2 are LNHDA and SQIVND (reference sequence).

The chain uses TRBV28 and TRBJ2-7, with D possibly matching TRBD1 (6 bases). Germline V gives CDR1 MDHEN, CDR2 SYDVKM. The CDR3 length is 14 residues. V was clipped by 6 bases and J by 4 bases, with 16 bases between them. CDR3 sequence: CASSQLQGRYEQYF. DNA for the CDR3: TGTGCCAGCAGCCAATTACAGGGCCGGTACGAGCAGTACTTC.

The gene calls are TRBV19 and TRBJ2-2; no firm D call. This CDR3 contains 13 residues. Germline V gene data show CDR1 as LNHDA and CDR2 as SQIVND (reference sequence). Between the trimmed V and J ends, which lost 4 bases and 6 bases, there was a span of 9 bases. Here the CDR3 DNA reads TGTGCCAGTAGTACCACAGCCCCCGGGGAGCTGTTTTTT. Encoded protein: CASSTTAPGELFF.

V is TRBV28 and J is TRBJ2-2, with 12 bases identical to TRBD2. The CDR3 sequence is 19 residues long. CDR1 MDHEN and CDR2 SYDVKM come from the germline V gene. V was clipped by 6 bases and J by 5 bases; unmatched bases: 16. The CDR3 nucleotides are TGTGCCAGCAGCTCCCTAGCGGGAGGGCCCAATCTTGATACCGGGGAGCTGTTTTTT. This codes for CASSSLAGGPNLDTGELFF.

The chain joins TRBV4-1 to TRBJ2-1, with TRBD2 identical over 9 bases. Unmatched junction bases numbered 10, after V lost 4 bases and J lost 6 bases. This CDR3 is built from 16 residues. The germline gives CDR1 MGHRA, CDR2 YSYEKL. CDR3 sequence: CASSLAPSGTSNEQFF. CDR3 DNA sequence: TGCGCCAGCAGCCTCGCTCCTAGCGGGACCTCCAATGAGCAGTTCTTC.

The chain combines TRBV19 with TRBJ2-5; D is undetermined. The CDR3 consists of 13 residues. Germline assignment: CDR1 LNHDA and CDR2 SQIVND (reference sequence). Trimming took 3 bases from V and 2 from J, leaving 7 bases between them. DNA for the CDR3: TGTGCCAGTAGTATCTCACAGCAAGAGACCCAGTACTTC. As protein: CASSISQQETQYF.